This TCR beta chain was recovered during a study of shared clonotypes between healthy human individuals (dated by TCRdb to 2018 to 2020). With respect to the entire study: Two women and a few men aged 18 to 49 years were included in the cohort. For each donor, CD4 naive and CD4 memory were each given three plates, CD8 naive was given two plates, and CD8 memory was given one plate. The study deeply sequenced blood TCR repertoires of 5 or 6 healthy adults to estimate repertoire size and the extent of clonotype sharing between individuals. To increase sequencing depth and limit assay-specific biases, TCR repertoire library preparation and sequencing were carried out by different laboratories using diverse techniques. Leukapheresis yielded between about 0.94 and 8.9 billion PBMCs per donor. Broader findings and caveats from the paper: Pairwise subsampling led to the expectation that sequencing depth would affect the degree of clonotype sharing among donors. Sampling was limited to blood, and TCR repertoires in tissue likely differ from TCR repertoires in blood. Estimated clonotype richness was generally larger for naive than for memory subsets. Higher generation probabilities were observed for clonotypes shared by all four sorted-subset donors than for non-shared clonotypes. Because the study included a small number of donors, the genetic and exposure-history diversity represented was limited. Roughly 5.2% of naive CD4, roughly 3.5% of naive CD8, around 2.3% of memory CD4, and approximately 0.4% of memory CD8 clonotypes were shared across several donors. Even with the large sequencing depth, rarefaction of the sorted-subset datasets indicated that sequencing was incomplete.

Using the deep immunoSEQ assay, multiplex PCR amplified TCR CDR3 regions from genomic DNA. Extracted genomic DNA from each cell subset was distributed evenly across all wells of several immunoSEQ 96-well plates, and each plate was treated as a replicate. For sorted subsets, 200 ng of genomic DNA, equivalent to some 30,000 T cell genomes, went into each replicate PCR. The purified libraries were quantified using a Qubit 3.0 fluorometer, sized with a Bioanalyzer 2100, and then quantified again using the KAPA Library Quantification kit. Each immunoSEQ 96-well plate was sequenced on its own single-read 150-cycle Illumina NextSeq 550 flow cell. On the study's bioinformatics: The immunoSEQ output contained only junctional sequences without quality scores, so filtering could not match that applied to full-length reads. To assign V/J genes and CDR3, sequences were annotated using PyIR, a Python wrapper for IgBLAST v1.9, with IMGT germline references. Reads were filtered out if the reads had weak V/J assignments (E-value above 1e-6), no CDR3, stop codons, out-of-frame junctions, or ambiguous translated residues. V3J clonotypes were defined as sequences sharing an identical inferred V gene, J gene, and CDR3 amino acid sequence. The percentage overlap between two repertoires was calculated by dividing the number of shared unique clonotypes by the size of the smaller repertoire. Richness of each repertoire was evaluated using RTK rarefaction, the Chao1 estimator, and Recon v2.1 estimates of unobserved clonotypes. Generation probabilities were computed with OLGA for all TCRbeta clonotypes obtained by the gDNA method from several donors. The clones in this table, taken by TCRdb from immuneACCESS, are in-frame only. Not every clone is retained; where verified, under half of the shortfall comes from an unresolved V gene, and the cause of the rest is unknown. D and trimming come from the DNA, and the V and J calls and clone size come from that table. For this sample there are about 690,000 clones; 90% appear just once. The ten most abundant clones make up 34% of the sample.

Of note for this clone: It lacks a known antigen. No much larger clonotype is one base removed from it; base qualities were not supplied.

The germline V gene specifies SGHVS as CDR1 and FNYEAQ as CDR2. Taken from cysteine to phenylalanine, the CDR3 has 16 residues. This entry keeps only the CDR3 DNA: 48 bases, framed from base 1. V ends up 1 base short and J 1 base short, with an unmatched junction base count of 4. Healthy HIV-negative adults with no recently reported acute infections or vaccinations were included as donors. Only Caucasian adults living in Nashville, Tennessee, USA were represented among the donors. CD8 memory samples were composed of magnetically selected CD45RO+ cells combined with CCR7-negative CD45RA+ effector memory (TemRA) cells. Blood was collected by leukapheresis, and PBMCs were isolated by Ficoll-Histopaque density gradient centrifugation and then cryopreserved in liquid nitrogen vapor phase. Analytical flow cytometry was used to check the purity and quantity of each magnetically sorted T cell population. From each sorted fraction, genomic DNA was isolated and quantified by UV absorbance on a Nanodrop 2000c.

The specimen sequenced was memory CD8+ T cells from PBMCs. The cell subset or site label, as the study defines it: CD45RO+ cells pooled with CCR7-negative TemRA cells. This TCR came from a man aged 18 to 29 in good health. Some clones in this sample may be carry-over from other donors' samples. The chain is encoded by TRBV7-6 joined to TRBJ1-1; 9 of the junction bases match TRBD1. The CDR3 protein sequence reads: CASSLDRQGENTEAFF. The DNA reads as follows: TGTGCCAGCAGCTTAGACAGACAGGGGGAGAACACTGAAGCTTTCTTT. With the portions outside the CDR3 filled from the reference TRBV7-6 and TRBJ1-1 genes, the complete variable region becomes GAGVSQSPRYKVTKRGQDVALRCDPISGHVSLYWYRQALGQGPEFLTYFNYEAQQDKSGLPNDRFSAERPEGSISTLTIQRTEQRDSAMYRCASSLDRQGENTEAFFGQGTRLTVV.